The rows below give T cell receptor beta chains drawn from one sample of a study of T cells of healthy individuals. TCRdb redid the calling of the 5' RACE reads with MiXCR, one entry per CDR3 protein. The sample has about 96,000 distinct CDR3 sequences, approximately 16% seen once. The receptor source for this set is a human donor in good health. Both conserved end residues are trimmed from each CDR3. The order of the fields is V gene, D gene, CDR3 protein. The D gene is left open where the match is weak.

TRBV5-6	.	ASSLRGIPTYEQY
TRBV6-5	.	ASSYSGRHNQPQH
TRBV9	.	ASSTRGIGSPLH
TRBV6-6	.	ASSWDNDYNSPLH
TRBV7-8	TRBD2	ASSLLSGRETGELF
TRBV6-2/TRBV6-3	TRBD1	ASGTGREPQH
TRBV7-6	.	ASSLGRSRGFGNTIY
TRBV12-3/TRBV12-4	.	ASSTQGGNQPQH
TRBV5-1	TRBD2	ASSQGGLAGPNEQF
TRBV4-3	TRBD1	ASSQAPGQYNTEAF
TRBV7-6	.	ASSYRLYQETQY
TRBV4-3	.	ASSQRTRNTGELF
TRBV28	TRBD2	ASSGGGLHSYNEQF
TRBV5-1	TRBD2	ASSSSGYNNEQF
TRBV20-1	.	SAPIRDSTRYNEQF
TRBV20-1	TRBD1	SARTGVREKLF
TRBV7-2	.	ASSLKANTEAF
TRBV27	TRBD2	ASSRKLAGGDTQY
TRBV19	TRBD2	ASSIALAGALDEQY
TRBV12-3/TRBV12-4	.	ASSLERNGELF
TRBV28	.	ASSQIPRSNEQF
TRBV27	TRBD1	ASSSRQGAGELF
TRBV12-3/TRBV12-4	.	ASSNSGSSYEQY
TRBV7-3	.	ASSRGPQNPQH
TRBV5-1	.	ASGSGAYNEQF
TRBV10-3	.	AISESDTDTQY
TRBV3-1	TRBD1	ASSQDRRTGWELF
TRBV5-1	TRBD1	ASSTGTGYNSPLH
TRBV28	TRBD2	ASSFRQTSGKGEQF
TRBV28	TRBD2	ASSFEGSGRDTQY
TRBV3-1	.	ASSQDPGEQY